Here is one T cell receptor beta chain with its context. Germline CDR1 SGDLS, CDR2 YYNGEE. CDR3 size: 15 residues. Trimming at V came to 5 bases and at J to 2 bases, leaving 5 bases not matched to a gene. This specimen comes from a study of blood T cell repertoires in COVID-19. On the study more broadly: There were acute and convalescent COVID-19 samples, and they came from the United States, Italy and Spain. Sample material is recorded as cDNA or gDNA derived from T cells, B-cell-depleted T cells, or PBMCs.

As handled by the study authors: Amplified reference gene primers provided the basis for estimating nucleated cell counts. Sequenced by immunoSEQ multiplex PCR; TCRdb stores in-frame clones only, minus some. That table gives V, J and clone size, and the DNA gave D and trimming. The sample gives around 140,000 clones, roughly 90% of which show up once; approximately 2% is in the top ten. The TCR originated in an older man with active COVID-19. J is TRBJ2-7 and V is TRBV9, with TRBD2 identical over 12 bases. Sequenced sample: peripheral blood. For the CDR3, the DNA is TGTGCCAGCAGTTCACTAGCGGGAGGAACCTACGAGCAGTACTTC. Amino acid sequence: CASSSLAGGTYEQYF.